This TCR beta chain was captured in a study of blood T cell repertoires in COVID-19. Across the whole study: COVID-19 samples, acute and convalescent, were from the United States, Italy and Spain. Sample material is recorded as cDNA or gDNA derived from T cells, B-cell-depleted T cells, or PBMCs.

Germline assignment: CDR1 MNHEY and CDR2 SVGAGI. Trimming cost V 5 bases and J 5 bases, with 15 bases left between them. The CDR3 runs 14 residues. Per the authors' pipeline: Estimates of nucleated cell counts were drawn from the amplification of reference gene primers. The table came from immunoSEQ multiplex PCR; TCRdb's copy has only in-frame clones and leaves some out. V, J and clone size derive from that table, while D and trimming were established from the DNA sequence. The table lists tens of thousands of clones, around nine tenths of them singletons. V usage is TRBV6-5 and J usage is TRBJ2-5; weak D call: TRBD1 (6 bases). The sequence derives from a woman in her seventies with active COVID-19. The sequencing input was peripheral blood. Here the CDR3 reads CASSLFRGEETQYF. The CDR3 bases are TGTGCCAGCAGTCTATTCAGGGGAGAGGAGACCCAGTACTTC.